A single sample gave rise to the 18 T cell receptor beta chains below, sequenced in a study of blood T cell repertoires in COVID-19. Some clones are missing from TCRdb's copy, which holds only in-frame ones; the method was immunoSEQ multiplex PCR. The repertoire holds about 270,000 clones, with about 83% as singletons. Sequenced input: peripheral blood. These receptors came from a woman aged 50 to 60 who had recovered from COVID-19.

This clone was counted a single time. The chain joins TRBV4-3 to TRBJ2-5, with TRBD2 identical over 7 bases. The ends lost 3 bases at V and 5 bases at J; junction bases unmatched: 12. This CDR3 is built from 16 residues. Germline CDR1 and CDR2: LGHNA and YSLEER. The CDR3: CASSHSLGRGGETQYF. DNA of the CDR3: TGCGCCAGCAGCCACTCCCTAGGGAGGGGAGGCGAGACCCAGTACTTC.

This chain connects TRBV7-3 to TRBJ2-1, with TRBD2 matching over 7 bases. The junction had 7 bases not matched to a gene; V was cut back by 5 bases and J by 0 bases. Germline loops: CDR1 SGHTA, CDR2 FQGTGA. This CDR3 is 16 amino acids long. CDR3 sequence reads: CASSPSGASSYNEQFF. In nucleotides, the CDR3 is TGTGCCAGCAGCCCAAGCGGGGCTAGCTCCTACAATGAGCAGTTCTTC.

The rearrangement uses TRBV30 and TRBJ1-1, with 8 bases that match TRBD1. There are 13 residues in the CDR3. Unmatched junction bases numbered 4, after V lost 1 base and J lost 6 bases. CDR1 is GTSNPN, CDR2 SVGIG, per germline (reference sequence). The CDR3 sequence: CAWSALTGAEAFF. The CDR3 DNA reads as TGTGCCTGGAGTGCACTGACAGGGGCTGAAGCTTTCTTT.

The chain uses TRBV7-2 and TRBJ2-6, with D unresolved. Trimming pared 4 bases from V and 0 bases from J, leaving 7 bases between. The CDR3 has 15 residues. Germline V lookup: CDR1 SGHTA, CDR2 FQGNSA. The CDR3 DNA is TGTGCCAGCAGCTCCCCCCACTCTGGGGCCAACGTCCTGACTTTC. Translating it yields CASSSPHSGANVLTF.

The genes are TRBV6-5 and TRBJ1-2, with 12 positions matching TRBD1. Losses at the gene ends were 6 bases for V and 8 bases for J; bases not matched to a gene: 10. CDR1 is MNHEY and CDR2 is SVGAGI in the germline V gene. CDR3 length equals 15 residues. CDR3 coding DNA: TGTGCCAGCAGAGATCGGGACAGGGGGCGCCGGGGCTACACCTTC. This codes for CASRDRDRGRRGYTF.

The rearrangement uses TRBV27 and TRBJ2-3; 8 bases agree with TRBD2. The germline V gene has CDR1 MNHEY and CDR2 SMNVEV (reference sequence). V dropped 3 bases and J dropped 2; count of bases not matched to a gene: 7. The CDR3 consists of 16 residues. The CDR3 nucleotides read TGTGCCAGCAGTTTGCTCGGGACTAGATTCACAGATACGCAGTATTTT. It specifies CASSLLGTRFTDTQYF.

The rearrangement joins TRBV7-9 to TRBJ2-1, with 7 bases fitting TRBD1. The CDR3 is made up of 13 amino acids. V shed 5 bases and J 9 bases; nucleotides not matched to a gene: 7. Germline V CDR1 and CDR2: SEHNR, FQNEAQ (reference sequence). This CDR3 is CASSDQGGVEQFF. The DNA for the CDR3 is TGTGCCAGCAGCGACCAAGGGGGCGTTGAGCAGTTCTTC.

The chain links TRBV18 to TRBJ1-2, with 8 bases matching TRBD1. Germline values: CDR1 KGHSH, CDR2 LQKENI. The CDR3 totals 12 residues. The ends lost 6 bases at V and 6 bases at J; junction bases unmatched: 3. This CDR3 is CASSTTGDGYTF. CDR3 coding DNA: TGTGCCAGCTCCACGACAGGGGATGGCTACACCTTC. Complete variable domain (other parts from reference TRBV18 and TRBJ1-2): NAGVMQNPRHLVRRRGQEARLRCSPMKGHSHVYWYRQLPEEGLKFMVYLQKENIIDESGMPKERFSAEFPKEGPSILRIQQVVRGDSAAYFCASSTTGDGYTFGSGTRLTVV.

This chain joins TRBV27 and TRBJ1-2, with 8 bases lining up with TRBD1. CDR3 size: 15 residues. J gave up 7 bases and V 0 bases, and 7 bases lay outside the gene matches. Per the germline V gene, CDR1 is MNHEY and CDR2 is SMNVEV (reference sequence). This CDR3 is CASSLSTGALGGYTF. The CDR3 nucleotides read TGTGCCAGCAGTTTATCGACAGGGGCGCTAGGTGGCTACACCTTC.

The CDR3 spells CASSLFTSSSYNEQFF. As DNA, the CDR3 is TGTGCCAGCAGCCTGTTCACATCAAGCTCCTACAATGAGCAGTTCTTC. The chain uses TRBV5-4 and TRBJ2-1, with D uncertain. Per the germline V gene, CDR1 is SGHNT and CDR2 is YYREEE (reference sequence). V lost 4 bases and J 0 bases, leaving 14 bases between the germline ends. The CDR3 has 16 residues.

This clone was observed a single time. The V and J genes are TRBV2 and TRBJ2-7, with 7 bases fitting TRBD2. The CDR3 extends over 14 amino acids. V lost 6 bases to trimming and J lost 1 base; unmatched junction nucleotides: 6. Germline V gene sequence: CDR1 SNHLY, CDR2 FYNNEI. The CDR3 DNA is TGTGCCAGCAGGCTTGACGGGGGGTCCTACGAGCAGTACTTC. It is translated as CASRLDGGSYEQYF.

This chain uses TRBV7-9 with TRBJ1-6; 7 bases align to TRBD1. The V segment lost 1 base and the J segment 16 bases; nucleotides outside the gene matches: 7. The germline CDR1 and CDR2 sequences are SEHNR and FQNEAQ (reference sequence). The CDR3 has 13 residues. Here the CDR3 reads CASSLGTGDPLHF. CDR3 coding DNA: TGTGCCAGCAGCTTAGGGACAGGAGACCCACTCCACTTT.

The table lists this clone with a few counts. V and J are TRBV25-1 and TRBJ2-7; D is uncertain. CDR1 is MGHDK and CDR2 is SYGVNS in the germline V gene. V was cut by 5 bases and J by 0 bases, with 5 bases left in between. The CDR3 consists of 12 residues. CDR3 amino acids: CASSPSSYEQYF. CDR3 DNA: TGTGCCAGCAGTCCCAGCTCCTACGAGCAGTACTTC.

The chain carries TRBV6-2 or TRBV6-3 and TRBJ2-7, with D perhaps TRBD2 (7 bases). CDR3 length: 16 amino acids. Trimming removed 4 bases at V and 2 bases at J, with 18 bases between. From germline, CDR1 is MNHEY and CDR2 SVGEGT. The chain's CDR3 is CASSLRGGFPPYEQYF. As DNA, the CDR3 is TGTGCCAGCAGTTTGAGGGGGGGTTTCCCCCCCTACGAGCAGTACTTC.

The CDR3 DNA follows: TGTGCCAGCAGCTTAGCGGGGGGTACAGATACGCAGTATTTT. Protein sequence: CASSLAGGTDTQYF. This chain joins TRBV6-5 and TRBJ2-3; TRBD2 matches at 10 bases. Trimming at V came to 6 bases and at J to 3 bases, leaving 3 bases not matched to a gene. This CDR3 is built from 14 residues. Germline V gene lookup returns CDR1 MNHEY and CDR2 SVGAGI.

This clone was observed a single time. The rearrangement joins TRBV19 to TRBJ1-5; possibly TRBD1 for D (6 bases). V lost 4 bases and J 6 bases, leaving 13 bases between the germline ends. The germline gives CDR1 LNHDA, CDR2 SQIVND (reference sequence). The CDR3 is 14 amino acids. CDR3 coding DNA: TGTGCCAGTAGTAAGGAGCAGGGGCCTCAGCCCCAGCATTTT. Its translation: CASSKEQGPQPQHF.

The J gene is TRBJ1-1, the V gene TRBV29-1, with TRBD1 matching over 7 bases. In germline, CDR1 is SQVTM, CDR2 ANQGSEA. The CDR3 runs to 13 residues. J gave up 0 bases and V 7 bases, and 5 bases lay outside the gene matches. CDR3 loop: CSARTGLNTEAFF. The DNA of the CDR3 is TGCAGCGCCAGGACAGGACTGAACACTGAAGCTTTCTTT. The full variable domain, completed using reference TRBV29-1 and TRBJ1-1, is SAVISQKPSRDICQRGTSLTIQCQVDSQVTMMFWYRQQPGQSLTLIATANQGSEATYESGFVIDKFPISRPNLTFSTLTVSNMSPEDSSIYLCSARTGLNTEAFFGQGTRLTVV.

CDR3 DNA sequence: TGTGCCAGCAGTTTGGCGCTATCTGGACTCTCTGGAAACACCATATATTTT. The encoded protein is CASSLALSGLSGNTIYF. This chain joins TRBV28 and TRBJ1-3; no clear D. CDR1 is MDHEN and CDR2 is SYDVKM in the germline V gene. The V end lost 3 bases, the J end lost 0 bases, and 15 bases lay between the germline ends. The CDR3 runs to 17 residues.